What follows are 24 T cell receptor beta chains derived from one specimen sequenced in a study of circulating and synovial CD4+ cells in juvenile arthritis. The method was immunoSEQ multiplex PCR; TCRdb's version includes in-frame clones alone and lacks a portion of them. The sample shows some 35,000 clones, less than 97% of them seen only once. Material for sequencing was CD4+ T cells from blood. The receptors stem from a human donor with juvenile idiopathic arthritis.

This sequence joins TRBV9 and TRBJ2-7, with TRBD2 matching over 9 bases. Germline assignment: CDR1 SGDLS and CDR2 YYNGEE. V lost 0 bases and J lost 4; bases outside the gene matches: 8. This CDR3 contains 16 residues. CDR3 region: CASSVASASGTYEQYF. For the CDR3, the DNA is TGTGCCAGCAGCGTAGCTTCAGCTAGCGGGACATACGAGCAGTACTTC.

V is TRBV18 and J is TRBJ1-4; D is possibly TRBD1 (6 bases). CDR1 and CDR2 (germline): KGHSH, LQKENI. The length of the CDR3 is 15 residues. V shed 3 bases and J shed 4 bases, with 12 bases lying between them. The CDR3 reads CASSPGTTHNEKLFF. The CDR3 nucleotides are TGTGCCAGCTCACCCGGGACAACCCATAATGAAAAACTGTTTTTT.

The chain employs TRBV7-8 and TRBJ2-7, with 9 bases fitting TRBD2. The CDR3 loop spans 14 amino acids. Trimming took 3 bases from V and 6 from J; bases not matched to a gene: 6. The V gene's germline CDR1 is SGHVS and CDR2 FQNEAQ. CDR3 loop: CASSLSGRKSEQYF. As DNA, the CDR3 is TGTGCCAGCAGCTTGAGCGGGAGGAAATCCGAGCAGTACTTC.

This chain links TRBV6-5 with TRBJ1-2; tentatively, D is TRBD1 (5 bases). Germline V gene sequence: CDR1 MNHEY, CDR2 SVGAGI. This CDR3 contains 14 residues. Trimming stripped 3 bases from V and 2 bases from J, with 10 bases between. The CDR3 DNA sequence: TGTGCCAGCAGTTATGGGGGGGGGAACTATGGCTACACCTTC. Protein product: CASSYGGGNYGYTF.

The chain is built from TRBV11-3 and TRBJ2-1, with TRBD2 matching 7 bases. V lost 5 bases and J lost 5; bases outside the gene matches: 6. This CDR3 region has 14 residues. In germline, CDR1 is SGHNT, CDR2 YENEEA. CDR3 DNA: TGTGCCAGCAGCCCAGGACTAGTCCACAATGAGCAGTTCTTC. The encoded protein is CASSPGLVHNEQFF.

The rearrangement uses TRBV4-2 and TRBJ1-2; D remains unclear. Germline V gives CDR1 LGHNA, CDR2 YNFKEQ. The CDR3 has 14 amino acids. Between the trimmed V and J ends, which lost 3 bases and 8 bases, there was a span of 16 bases. CDR3 DNA sequence: TGTGCCAGCAGCCAGGGAGACACGGGTCGGGGCTACACCTTC. Translated: CASSQGDTGRGYTF.

The V call is TRBV6-5, the J call TRBJ1-5; D may be TRBD1 (5 bases). V shed 5 bases and J shed 0 bases, with 11 bases lying between them. Germline loops: CDR1 MNHEY, CDR2 SVGAGI. The length of the CDR3 is 15 residues. For the CDR3, the DNA is TGTGCCAGCAGTCAAGGGGAGGGTAGCAATCAGCCCCAGCATTTT. Translation: CASSQGEGSNQPQHF.

The chain is built from TRBV7-2 and TRBJ1-1; 7 bases fit TRBD1. Germline V gene lookup returns CDR1 SGHTA and CDR2 FQGNSA. V lost 6 bases to trimming and J lost 3 bases; unmatched junction nucleotides: 7. CDR3 length: 14 amino acids. This CDR3 reads CASRPDRDYTEAFF. CDR3 coding DNA: TGTGCCAGCAGACCCGACAGGGATTACACTGAAGCTTTCTTT.

This sequence joins TRBV7-9 and TRBJ2-1; TRBD2 agrees at 8 bases. The germline gives CDR1 SEHNR, CDR2 FQNEAQ (reference sequence). This CDR3 is built from 16 residues. The ends lost 4 bases at V and 3 bases at J; junction bases unmatched: 8. In nucleotides, the CDR3 is TGTGCCAGCAGCTCCGCAAGCGGGGGCCTCTACAATGAGCAGTTCTTC. The encoded protein is CASSSASGGLYNEQFF.

The J gene is TRBJ1-4, the V gene TRBV28; 12 bases agree with TRBD1. CDR1 is MDHEN, CDR2 SYDVKM, per germline. The CDR3 is 14 amino acids. V lost 8 bases to trimming and J lost 7 bases; unmatched junction nucleotides: 5. DNA for the CDR3: TGTGCCAGCGGCCTGGGACAGGGGGCTGAAAAACTGTTTTTT. It is translated as CASGLGQGAEKLFF.

The count of this clone is one. The V call is TRBV7-6, the J call TRBJ1-1; 7 bases agree with TRBD1. V trimming: 5 bases; J trimming: 4 bases; junction bases outside the gene matches: 10. The CDR3 has 15 residues. CDR1 is SGHVS and CDR2 is FNYEAQ in the germline V gene. Written as DNA, the CDR3 is TGTGCCAGCAGCCATCTCGGACAGGACGGCACTGAAGCTTTCTTT. Its protein is CASSHLGQDGTEAFF.

The chain uses TRBV25-1 and TRBJ2-5, with D perhaps matching TRBD1 (6 bases). Germline values: CDR1 MGHDK, CDR2 SYGVNS. This CDR3 spans 13 amino acids. V was trimmed by 5 bases and J by 0 bases, leaving 7 bases between them. The CDR3 DNA is TGTGCCAGCAGTAGGGGGTACCAAGAGACCCAGTACTTC. Its protein product is CASSRGYQETQYF.

This clone was counted once. No DNA is shown, since the ends of the CDR3 on it are uncertain; the CDR3 is the one TCRdb lists. V and J are TRBV28 and TRBJ2-7; the D call in the table, TRBD1, was not verified against the DNA. The germline V gene encodes CDR1 MDHEN and CDR2 SYDVKM. Termini included, the CDR3 measures 14 amino acids. The CDR3 loop reads CISAAGDSSYEQYF.

This chain links TRBV4-1 with TRBJ2-5, with 7 nucleotides matching TRBD2. J was trimmed by 2 bases and V by 0 bases; bases with no gene match: 6. The CDR3 is 16 amino acids. Germline values: CDR1 MGHRA, CDR2 YSYEKL. The CDR3, as DNA: TGCGCCAGCAGCCAAGATGGAAGCGGGGAACAAGAGACCCAGTACTTC. Residues: CASSQDGSGEQETQYF.

This chain joins TRBV7-8 and TRBJ2-3, with 7 bases fitting TRBD1. This CDR3 region has 12 residues. V was pared by 10 bases and J by 4 bases, with 5 bases of the junction left unmatched. The germline gives CDR1 SGHVS, CDR2 FQNEAQ. The CDR3 sequence: CATDRAADTQYF. The CDR3 DNA sequence: TGTGCCACCGACAGGGCGGCAGATACGCAGTATTTT.

The chain combines TRBV28 with TRBJ2-2; 8 bases are shared with TRBD1. The CDR3 sequence is 15 residues long. The ends lost 5 bases at V and 3 bases at J; junction bases unmatched: 5. CDR1 and CDR2 from the germline V gene are MDHEN and SYDVKM. For the CDR3, the DNA is TGTGCCAGCAGTGAAACCAGGGGGCACACCGGGGAGCTGTTTTTT. Translating gives CASSETRGHTGELFF.

This rearrangement joins TRBV10-3 to TRBJ1-2; 7 bases agree with TRBD1. With V trimmed by 5 bases and J by 8 bases, 8 bases remained unmatched. This CDR3 is built from 13 residues. Germline V gives CDR1 ENHRY, CDR2 SYGVKD. The CDR3 nucleotides are TGTGCCATCAGTCAGGGGGGAGAGGGGGGCTACACCTTC. This sequence encodes CAISQGGEGGYTF.

This sequence joins TRBV6-5 and TRBJ2-7; D might be TRBD1 (6 bases). CDR3 length: 13 residues. CDR1 and CDR2 from the germline V gene are MNHEY and SVGAGI. V was cut by 4 bases and J by 1 base, with 8 bases left in between. CDR3 in amino acids: CASSFGTSYEQYF. The CDR3 DNA follows: TGTGCCAGCAGTTTTGGGACATCCTACGAGCAGTACTTC.

The chain links TRBV5-1 to TRBJ2-2; 14 nucleotides line up with TRBD2. Trimming at V came to 2 bases and at J to 0 bases, leaving 3 bases not matched to a gene. CDR3 length equals 18 residues. Looked up from germline, CDR1 is SGHRS and CDR2 is YFSETQ. The CDR3 loop reads CASSLRTSGRPNTGELFF. CDR3 DNA sequence: TGCGCCAGCAGCTTAAGGACTAGCGGGAGGCCGAACACCGGGGAGCTGTTTTTT.

The chain recombines TRBV7-2 with TRBJ1-3; D not certain. Trimming cost V 1 base and J 0 bases, with 7 bases left between them. CDR3 length equals 15 residues. CDR1 SGHTA and CDR2 FQGNSA come from the germline V gene. The CDR3 region is CASSLVGGSGNTIYF. Here the CDR3 DNA reads TGTGCCAGCAGCTTAGTTGGCGGCTCTGGAAACACCATATATTTT.

The J gene is TRBJ1-2, the V gene TRBV11-2, with a weak D call TRBD1 (6 bases). Per the germline V gene, CDR1 is SGHAT and CDR2 is FQNNGV. Trimming took 4 bases from V and 4 from J, leaving 22 bases between them. This CDR3 has 17 residues. The DNA of the CDR3 is TGTGCCAGCAGCTCAGTGAAGTCTAGGGGGGAGGGCTATGGCTACACCTTC. Encoded protein: CASSSVKSRGEGYGYTF.

The rearrangement joins TRBV7-2 to TRBJ2-3; tentative D call: TRBD2 (7 bases). Trimming left V 5 bases short and J 0 bases short, with 15 bases between. Germline V gene lookup returns CDR1 SGHTA and CDR2 FQGNSA. The CDR3 length is 16 residues. CDR3 in DNA: TGTGCCAGCAGCATAAAGGGGGGGGAAAGCACAGATACGCAGTATTTT. Amino acids: CASSIKGGESTDTQYF.

The chain links TRBV2 to TRBJ2-2, with a tentative D call TRBD1 (5 bases). Germline CDR1 and CDR2: SNHLY and FYNNEI. Trimming removed 3 bases from V and 5 bases from J, with 16 bases in between. CDR3 length equals 16 residues. The CDR3 spells CASSESPRARTGELFF. The CDR3 nucleotides are TGTGCCAGCAGTGAGAGCCCCAGGGCACGGACCGGGGAGCTGTTTTTT.

This clone was detected once. The V call is TRBV14, the J call TRBJ2-5; the match to TRBD1 covers 9 bases. The CDR3 is 14 amino acids. J lost 5 bases, V lost 2 bases, and 3 bases had no gene match. Germline V gene sequence: CDR1 SGHDN, CDR2 FVKESK. This CDR3 reads CASSQHRGLETQYF. Written as DNA, the CDR3 is TGTGCCAGCAGCCAACACAGGGGGCTGGAGACCCAGTACTTC.